Reported below is one T cell receptor (beta chain). The data are from a study of T cells in Graves' hyperthyroidism and ophthalmopathy. Study-wide background: Peripheral blood samples were taken at initial diagnosis, prior to any treatment.

Per the germline V gene, CDR1 is SGHDT and CDR2 is YYEEEE. This CDR3 region has 13 residues. Between the trimmed V and J ends, which lost 4 bases and 3 bases, there was a span of 11 bases. RNA transcripts provided the source from which TCR beta CDR3 regions were amplified. When the TCR CDR3 underwent first-round RT-PCR, the HTBI primer set was used. MiXCR was run by TCRdb on the multiplex PCR reads, yielding one entry per CDR3 protein. The top ten hold approximately 30% of the sample, which has around 540,000 distinct CDR3 sequences, 16% seen once. Source material for PBMCs was about 10 ml fresh peripheral blood.

Sequencing input: blood. The sequence was obtained from a woman between 25 and 40 years old with Graves' ophthalmopathy. This chain links TRBV5-6 with TRBJ2-7; D remains unclear. In DNA form, the CDR3 reads TGTGCCAGCAGCCCCCTTGGGGACTACGAGCAGTACTTC. It encodes CASSPLGDYEQYF. The full variable domain, completed using reference TRBV5-6 and TRBJ2-7, is DAGVTQSPTHLIKTRGQQVTLRCSPKSGHDTVSWYQQALGQGPQFIFQYYEEEERQRGNFPDRFSGHQFPNYSSELNVNALLLGDSALYLCASSPLGDYEQYFGPGTRLTVT.